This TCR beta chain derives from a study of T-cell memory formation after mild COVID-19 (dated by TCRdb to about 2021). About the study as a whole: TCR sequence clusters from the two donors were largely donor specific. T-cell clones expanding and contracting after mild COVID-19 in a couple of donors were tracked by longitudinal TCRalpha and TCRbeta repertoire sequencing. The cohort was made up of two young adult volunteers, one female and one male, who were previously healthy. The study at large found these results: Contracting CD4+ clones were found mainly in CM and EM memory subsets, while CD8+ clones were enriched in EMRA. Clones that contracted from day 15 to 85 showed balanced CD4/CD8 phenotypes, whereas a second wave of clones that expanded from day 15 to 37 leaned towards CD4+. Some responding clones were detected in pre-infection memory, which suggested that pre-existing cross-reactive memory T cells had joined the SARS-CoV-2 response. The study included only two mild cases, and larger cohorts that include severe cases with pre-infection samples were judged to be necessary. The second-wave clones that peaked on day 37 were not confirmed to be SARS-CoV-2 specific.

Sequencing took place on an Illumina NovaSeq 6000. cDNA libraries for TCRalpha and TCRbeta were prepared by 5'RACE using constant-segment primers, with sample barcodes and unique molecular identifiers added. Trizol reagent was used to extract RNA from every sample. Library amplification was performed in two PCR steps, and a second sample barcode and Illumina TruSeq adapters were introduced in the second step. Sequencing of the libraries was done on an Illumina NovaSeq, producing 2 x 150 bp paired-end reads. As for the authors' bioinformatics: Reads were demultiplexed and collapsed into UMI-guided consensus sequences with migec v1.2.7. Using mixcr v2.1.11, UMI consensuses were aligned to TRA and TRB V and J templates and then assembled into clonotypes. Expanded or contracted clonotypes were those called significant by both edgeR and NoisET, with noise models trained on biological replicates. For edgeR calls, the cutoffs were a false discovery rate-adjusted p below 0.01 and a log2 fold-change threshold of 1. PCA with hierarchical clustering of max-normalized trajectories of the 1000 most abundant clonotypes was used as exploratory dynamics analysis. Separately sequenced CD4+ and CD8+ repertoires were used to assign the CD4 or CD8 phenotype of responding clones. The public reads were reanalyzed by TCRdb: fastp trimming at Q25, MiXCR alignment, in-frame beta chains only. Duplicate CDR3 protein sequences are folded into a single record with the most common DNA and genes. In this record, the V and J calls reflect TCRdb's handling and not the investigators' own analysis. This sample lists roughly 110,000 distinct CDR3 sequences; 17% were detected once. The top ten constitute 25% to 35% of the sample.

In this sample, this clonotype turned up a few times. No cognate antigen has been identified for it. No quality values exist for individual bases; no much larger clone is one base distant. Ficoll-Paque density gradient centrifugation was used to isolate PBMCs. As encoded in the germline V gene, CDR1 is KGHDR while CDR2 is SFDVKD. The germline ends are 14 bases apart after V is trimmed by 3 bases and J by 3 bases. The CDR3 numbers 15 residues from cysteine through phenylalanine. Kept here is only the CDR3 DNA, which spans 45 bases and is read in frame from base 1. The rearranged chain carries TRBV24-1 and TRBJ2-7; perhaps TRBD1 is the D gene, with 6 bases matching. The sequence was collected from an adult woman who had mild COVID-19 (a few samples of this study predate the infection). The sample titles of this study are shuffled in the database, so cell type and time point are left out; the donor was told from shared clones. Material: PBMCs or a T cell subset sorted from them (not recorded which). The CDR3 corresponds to CATSDGTLGHYEQYF. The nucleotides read TGTGCCACCAGTGATGGGACATTGGGCCACTACGAGCAGTACTTC.